This T cell receptor beta chain was documented in a study of cytomegalovirus exposure and HLA in healthy donors. Vbeta (60) and Jbeta (13) primers were used in the PCR. Clones were read by immunoSEQ multiplex PCR, and TCRdb kept only the in-frame ones, dropping some. The sample lists 70,000 to 80,000 clones, roughly four fifths seen once, with 1.9% in the top ten. Germline assignment: CDR1 MNHNS and CDR2 SASEGT. The V and J ends lost 7 bases and 7 bases respectively, with 17 bases between them. The CDR3 sequence is 14 residues long. The chain recombines TRBV6-1 with TRBJ1-5, with D possibly matching TRBD1 (6 bases). Sequencing input: PBMCs. This sequence was found in a man aged 18 to 35 in good health and CMV-seronegative. For the CDR3, the DNA is TGTGCCAGCATAAATTTGGGGGCGCGACAGCCCCAGCATTTT. Protein sequence: CASINLGARQPQHF.